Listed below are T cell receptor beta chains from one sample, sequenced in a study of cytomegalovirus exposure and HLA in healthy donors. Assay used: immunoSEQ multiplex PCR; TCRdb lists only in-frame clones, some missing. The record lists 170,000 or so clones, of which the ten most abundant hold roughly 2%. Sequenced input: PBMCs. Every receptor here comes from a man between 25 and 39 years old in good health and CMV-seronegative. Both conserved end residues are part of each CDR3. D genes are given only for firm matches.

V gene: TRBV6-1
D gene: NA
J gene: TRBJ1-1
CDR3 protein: CASRAGHAVNTEAFF
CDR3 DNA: TGTGCCAGCAGGGCGGGGCACGCGGTCAACACTGAAGCTTTCTTT

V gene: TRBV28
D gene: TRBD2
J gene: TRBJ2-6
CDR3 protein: CASSFTTSGSLGANVLTF
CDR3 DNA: TGTGCCAGCAGTTTCACGACTAGCGGGAGTCTTGGGGCCAACGTCCTGACTTTC

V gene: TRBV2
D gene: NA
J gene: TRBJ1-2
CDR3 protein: CASSEIGGGYTF
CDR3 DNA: TGTGCCAGCAGTGAAATAGGGGGTGGCTACACCTTC

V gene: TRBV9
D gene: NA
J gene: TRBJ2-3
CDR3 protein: CASSVRGAGTDTQYF
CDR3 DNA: TGTGCCAGCAGCGTACGGGGGGCGGGCACAGATACGCAGTATTTT

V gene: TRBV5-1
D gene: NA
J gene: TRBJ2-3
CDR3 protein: CASSPGQYTDTQYF
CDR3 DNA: TGCGCCAGCAGCCCCGGACAGTACACAGATACGCAGTATTTT

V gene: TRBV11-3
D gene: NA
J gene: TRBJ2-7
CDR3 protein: CASSPSFSYEQYF
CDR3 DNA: TGTGCCAGCAGCCCGAGCTTTTCCTACGAGCAGTACTTC

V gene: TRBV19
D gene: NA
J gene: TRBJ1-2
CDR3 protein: CASSIPGQHYGYTF
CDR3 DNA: TGTGCCAGTAGTATCCCAGGGCAACACTATGGCTACACCTTC

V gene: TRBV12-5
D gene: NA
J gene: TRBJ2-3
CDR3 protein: CASGLFTGTDTQYF
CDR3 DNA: TGTGCTAGTGGTTTATTTACGGGCACAGATACGCAGTATTTT

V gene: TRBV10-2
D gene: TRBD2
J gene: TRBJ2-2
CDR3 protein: CASSGSPGTSGRNGRGELFF
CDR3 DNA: TGCGCCAGCAGTGGTTCCCCCGGGACTAGCGGGAGAAACGGTAGAGGGGAGCTGTTTTTT

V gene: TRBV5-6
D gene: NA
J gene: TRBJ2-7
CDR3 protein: CASSLVWQGFYEQYF
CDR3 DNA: TGTGCCAGCAGCTTGGTTTGGCAGGGGTTCTACGAGCAGTACTTC

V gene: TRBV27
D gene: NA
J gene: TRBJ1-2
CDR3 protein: CASSLQGSGYGYTF
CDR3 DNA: TGTGCCAGCAGTTTACAGGGGAGTGGGTATGGCTACACCTTC

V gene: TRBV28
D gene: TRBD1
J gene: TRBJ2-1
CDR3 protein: CASRGQHNEQFF
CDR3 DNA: TGTGCCAGCAGGGGACAGCACAATGAGCAGTTCTTC